These 14 T cell receptor beta chains originate from one sample sequenced in a study of blood T cells in healthy people across ages. The authors ran a second PCR of roughly 6 to 12 cycles using a sample-barcoded 5' primer and a J-beta primer mix. TCRdb re-called the 5' RACE reads with MiXCR, one entry per CDR3 protein. The data contain over a million distinct CDR3 sequences, roughly two fifths of them singletons. The sequencing sample was made of blood. Source of these receptors: a woman aged 18-29 years in good health.

This clonotype was observed a few times. The chain uses TRBV18 and TRBJ2-1, with 10 bases matching TRBD1. Germline V gives CDR1 KGHSH, CDR2 LQKENI. The J segment lost 7 bases and the V segment lost 5 bases, leaving 8 bases of the junction unmatched. This CDR3 comprises 15 residues. Here the CDR3 reads CASSIDRGRWNEQFF. The CDR3 DNA reads TGTGCCAGCTCAATAGACAGGGGGCGTTGGAATGAGCAGTTCTTC. Combining the CDR3 with reference TRBV18 and TRBJ2-1 gives the whole variable domain NAGVMQNPRHLVRRRGQEARLRCSPMKGHSHVYWYRQLPEEGLKFMVYLQKENIIDESGMPKERFSAEFPKEGPSILRIQQVVRGDSAAYFCASSIDRGRWNEQFFGPGTRLTVL.

The chain links TRBV6-5 to TRBJ2-4; possibly TRBD2 for D (6 bases). The assigned J gene may be wrong: the sequence end matches TRBJ2-7 better. Germline V gene sequence: CDR1 MNHEY, CDR2 SVGAGI. CDR3 length: 14 residues. CDR3 region: CASSRATRSYEQYF. DNA for the CDR3: TGTGCCAGCAGTCGAGCGACTAGGTCCTACGAGCAGTACTTC.

This clonotype was counted a few times. The CDR3 sequence: CASSVTGGYTDTQYF. The CDR3 DNA is TGTGCCAGCAGCGTTACAGGGGGCTACACAGATACGCAGTATTTT. V is TRBV9 and J is TRBJ2-3; 9 bases are a match to TRBD1. V lost 2 bases to trimming and J lost 2 bases; unmatched junction nucleotides: 3. Germline CDR1 reads SGDLS; CDR2 reads YYNGEE. The CDR3 covers 15 residues.

The chain is built from TRBV15 and TRBJ1-1; D not certain. The V and J ends lost 0 bases and 4 bases respectively, with 6 bases between them. The CDR3 loop spans 13 amino acids. Looked up from germline, CDR1 is LNHNV and CDR2 is YYDKDF (reference sequence). CDR3 nucleotides: TGTGCCACCAGCAGAGATTTAGGCACTGAAGCTTTCTTT. Translating gives CATSRDLGTEAFF.

This rearrangement joins TRBV4-1 to TRBJ1-5; D is uncertain. V was clipped by 1 base and J by 5 bases, with 15 bases between them. The CDR3 length is 16 residues. Per germline, CDR1 MGHRA and CDR2 YSYEKL. The CDR3, as DNA: TGCGCCAGCAGCCAAGTGGGCGGACCCCTGCATCAGCCCCAGCATTTT. Translated, it gives CASSQVGGPLHQPQHF.

The chain recombines TRBV6-6 with TRBJ2-6, with D perhaps TRBD1 (5 bases). The germline V and J ends were trimmed by 5 bases and 0 bases, with 14 bases remaining between them. This CDR3 is 17 amino acids long. The V gene's germline CDR1 is MNHNY and CDR2 SVGAGI (reference sequence). The CDR3, as DNA: TGTGCCAGCAGTCCTCGACAGTCCGACTCTGGGGCCAACGTCCTGACTTTC. Its protein is CASSPRQSDSGANVLTF.

V is TRBV28 and J is TRBJ2-1; 8 bases are shared with TRBD2. The CDR3 covers 16 residues. V was clipped by 1 base and J by 2 bases; unmatched bases: 4. Germline-derived CDR1 and CDR2 are MDHEN and SYDVKM. CDR3 loop: CASSLYDGRAYNEQFF. In DNA form, the CDR3 reads TGTGCCAGCAGTTTATACGACGGGAGGGCCTACAATGAGCAGTTCTTC.

The chain carries TRBV20-1 and TRBJ1-2; maybe TRBD1 (6 bases). V lost 6 bases and J 2 bases, leaving 10 bases between the germline ends. The CDR3 runs to 12 residues. Looked up from germline, CDR1 is DFQATT and CDR2 is SNEGSKA (reference sequence). CDR3 in amino acids: CSAFGQNYGYTF. The DNA of the CDR3 is TGCAGTGCCTTCGGACAGAACTATGGCTACACCTTC.

This clonotype was seen a handful of times. This chain joins TRBV29-1 and TRBJ2-1, with TRBD2 identical over 7 bases. This CDR3 has 18 residues. Trimming removed 1 base from V and 3 bases from J; junction bases left unmatched: 15. Germline lookup yields CDR1 SQVTM and CDR2 ANQGSEA. The CDR3 reads CSVEGFGNERDFYNEQFF. In nucleotides, the CDR3 is TGCAGCGTTGAAGGGTTCGGGAACGAGCGGGACTTCTACAATGAGCAGTTCTTC.

The chain joins TRBV29-1 to TRBJ2-5; D is perhaps TRBD1 or TRBD2 (6 bases each). Germline CDR1 is SQVTM and CDR2 is ANQGSEA. The V end was cut by 7 bases, the J end by 11 bases, with 32 bases between. The length of the CDR3 is 16 residues. The CDR3: CSGYLGGGMVVNEQYF. CDR3 DNA: TGCAGCGGCTACCTCGGGGGCGGGATGGTGGTCAATGAGCAGTACTTC.

The chain uses TRBV20-1 and TRBJ1-5; 7 nucleotides match TRBD1. V shed 3 bases, J shed 4 bases, and the junction held 9 bases outside the gene matches. The CDR3 has 15 residues. Germline-derived CDR1 and CDR2 are DFQATT and SNEGSKA (reference sequence). The CDR3 DNA reads as TGCAGTGCTAGGTCGGGAAACAGGGGAAATCAGCCCCAGCATTTT. Translated, it gives CSARSGNRGNQPQHF.

This chain links TRBV7-2 with TRBJ2-3, with 7 bases fitting TRBD1. V shed 5 bases, J shed 0 bases, and the junction held 8 bases outside the gene matches. The germline gives CDR1 SGHTA, CDR2 FQGNSA. The CDR3 runs 16 residues. CDR3 sequence: CASSTLGQESTDTQYF. As DNA, the CDR3 is TGTGCCAGCAGCACTCTCGGACAGGAAAGCACAGATACGCAGTATTTT.

The count of this clonotype is one. The J gene is TRBJ2-2, the V gene TRBV5-1; D may be TRBD1 or TRBD2 (5 bases each). Germline CDR1 reads SGHRS; CDR2 reads YFSETQ. CDR3 length: 16 amino acids. Trimming took off 4 bases at V and 8 bases at J, with 21 bases between the two ends. CDR3 loop: CASSKITCTGGGELFF. The CDR3 DNA reads as TGCGCCAGCAGCAAAATTACTTGTACAGGAGGAGGGGAGCTGTTTTTT.

This chain joins TRBV12-5 and TRBJ2-7; tentative D call: TRBD1 (5 bases). The V end was cut by 9 bases, the J end by 7 bases, with 19 bases between. The CDR3 has 13 residues. Germline loops: CDR1 LGHNT, CDR2 FRNRAP. CDR3: CARATGFSNEQYF. DNA of the CDR3: TGTGCTAGGGCCACAGGTTTTTCCAATGAGCAGTACTTC.